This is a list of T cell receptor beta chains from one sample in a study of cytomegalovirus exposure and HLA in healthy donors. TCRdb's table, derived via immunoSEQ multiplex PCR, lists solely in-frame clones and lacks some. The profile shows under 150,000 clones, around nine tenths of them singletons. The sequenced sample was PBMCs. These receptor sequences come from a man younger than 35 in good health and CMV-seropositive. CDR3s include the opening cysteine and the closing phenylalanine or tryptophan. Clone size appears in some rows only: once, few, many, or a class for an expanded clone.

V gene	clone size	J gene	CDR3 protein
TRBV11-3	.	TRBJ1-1	CASSLVAGTGDTEAFF
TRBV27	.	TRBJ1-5	CASSQTGYSNQPQHF
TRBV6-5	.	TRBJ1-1	CASSYMEGHTEAFF
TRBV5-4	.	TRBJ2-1	CASSLDRGAFNEQFF
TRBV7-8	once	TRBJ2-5	CASGATSGSGETQYF
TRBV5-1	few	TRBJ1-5	CASSSHRHQPQHF
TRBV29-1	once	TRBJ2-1	CSVDGQGSYNEQFF
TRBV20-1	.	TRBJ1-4	CSAQLGEKLFF
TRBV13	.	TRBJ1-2	CASSIRVLNYGYTF
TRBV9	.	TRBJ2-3	CASSAMGGSTDTQYF
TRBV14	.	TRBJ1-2	CASSLLTSRGGYTF